Below are 5 T cell receptor beta chains sequenced from a single sample in a study of Ad26.COV2.S vaccination and SARS-CoV-2 variants. Specified treatment: around 19 received Ad26.COV2.S at low or high dose, single or two shots; roughly five received placebo; per-sample allocation not given. Samples were taken on day 63 after the first vaccine or placebo injection. Profiled with immunoSEQ multiplex PCR; TCRdb holds only in-frame clones, not every one. The repertoire holds roughly 240,000 clones, approximately 88% seen once, with about 11% in the top ten. Material: peripheral blood, obtained in a trial of Ad26.COV2.S vaccine versus placebo. Source of these receptors: a person aged 18-65 years who received the Ad26.COV2.S COVID-19 vaccine or a placebo.

This chain connects TRBV7-2 to TRBJ2-5, with 12 bases fitting TRBD2. Looked up from germline, CDR1 is SGHTA and CDR2 is FQGNSA. CDR3 size: 15 residues. Germline trimming cut 5 bases from V and 4 bases from J; bases unmatched to any gene: 5. CDR3 sequence: CASSPSGGAGETQYF. In DNA, the CDR3 is TGTGCCAGCAGCCCTAGCGGGGGGGCAGGAGAGACCCAGTACTTC.

The V and J genes are TRBV5-6 and TRBJ2-7; D is tentatively TRBD1 or TRBD2 (5 bases each). The V and J ends lost 4 bases and 2 bases respectively, with 13 bases between them. The CDR3 runs to 14 residues. Germline loops: CDR1 SGHDT, CDR2 YYEEEE. CDR3 sequence (DNA): TGTGCCAGCAGCGGGGCAGGGAGTACCTACGAGCAGTACTTC. This sequence encodes CASSGAGSTYEQYF.

V and J are TRBV6-2 or TRBV6-3 and TRBJ2-7; no reliable D call. This CDR3 region has 12 residues. Trimming pared 6 bases from V and 0 bases from J, leaving 6 bases between. CDR1 is MNHEY, CDR2 SVGEGT, per germline. In DNA form, the CDR3 reads TGTGCCAGCAGCCTCAGCTCCTACGAGCAGTACTTC. Translated: CASSLSSYEQYF.

This sequence joins TRBV24-1 and TRBJ1-2; TRBD1 agrees at 8 bases. After removal of 4 bases from V and 8 bases from J, the junction contained 2 bases not matched to a gene. CDR3 length: 12 residues. Germline CDR1 and CDR2: KGHDR and SFDVKD. The CDR3 here is CATSESGGGYTF. The CDR3 bases are TGTGCCACCAGTGAGTCAGGGGGCGGCTACACCTTC.

The rearrangement joins TRBV29-1 to TRBJ2-1, with 10 positions matching TRBD1. The CDR3 is made up of 14 amino acids. The germline gives CDR1 SQVTM, CDR2 ANQGSEA. V lost 6 bases and J lost 9; bases outside the gene matches: 11. The CDR3 nucleotides read TGCAGCGTCCCGATCGGACAGGGGGTTTCTGAGCAGTTCTTC. Residues: CSVPIGQGVSEQFF.